Here is one T cell receptor beta chain with its context. TCRdb's copy holds only in-frame clones and misses some; the assay was immunoSEQ multiplex PCR. The sample comprises around 250,000 clones, about 82% of which are singletons, and approximately 2.1% rests with the top ten. The data belong to a study of blood T cell repertoires in COVID-19. The CDR3 is 13 residues long. Trimming stripped 0 bases from V and 7 bases from J, with 7 bases between. Residents of over 20 US areas, aged about 18 to 95 years, made up the participants. Cohort 3 recovered donors had two negative PCRs, clearance, or symptom resolution.

The J gene is TRBJ2-1, the V gene TRBV23-1; D remains unclear. TRBV23-1 is an open reading frame whose function is uncertain. This TCR came from a woman in her 50s who had recovered from COVID-19. Sequencing input: PBMCs or T cells enriched from blood (not recorded which). The DNA for the CDR3 is TGCGCCAGCAGTCAATCCTTGTTAAATGAGCAGTTCTTC. Translated: CASSQSLLNEQFF.